This entry lists 5 T cell receptor beta chains sequenced from one sample in a study of blood T cell repertoires in COVID-19. TCRdb's table, derived via immunoSEQ multiplex PCR, lists solely in-frame clones and lacks some. The sample includes around 400,000 clones, about 87% of them seen just once. Sample: peripheral blood. Source of these receptors: an older woman with COVID-19, enrolled during active disease.

V is TRBV5-6 and J is TRBJ2-3; perhaps TRBD2 as D (7 bases). This CDR3 has 15 residues. The V and J ends lost 5 bases and 5 bases respectively, with 18 bases between them. Germline loops: CDR1 SGHDT, CDR2 YYEEEE. The CDR3 DNA reads TGTGCCAGCAGGCGCCTAGGGGGGGCTGGAGATACGCAGTATTTT. Translation: CASRRLGGAGDTQYF.

This clone was counted a few times. The V gene is TRBV10-1, the J gene TRBJ2-2; 9 bases are shared with TRBD2. Germline CDR1 and CDR2: WNHNN and SYGVQD (reference sequence). Trimming removed 6 bases from V and 8 bases from J; junction bases left unmatched: 7. This CDR3 is built from 14 residues. The CDR3 protein is CASSVAGVPGELFF. The CDR3 region has the DNA TGCGCCAGCAGCGTAGCGGGGGTACCAGGGGAGCTGTTTTTT.

The chain links TRBV9 to TRBJ2-3; D ambiguous. Germline CDR1 and CDR2: SGDLS and YYNGEE. Trimming took off 7 bases at V and 6 bases at J, with 12 bases between the two ends. This CDR3 spans 12 amino acids. CDR3 in DNA: TGTGCCAGCGCCCAATTCACTGATACGCAGTATTTT. This translates into CASAQFTDTQYF.

This chain links TRBV27 with TRBJ2-3; D ambiguous. Trimming took off 3 bases at V and 3 bases at J, with 4 bases between the two ends. Germline CDR1 reads MNHEY; CDR2 reads SMNVEV (reference sequence). The CDR3 runs 12 residues. CDR3 residues: CASSFSTDTQYF. The CDR3 DNA follows: TGTGCCAGCAGTTTTAGTACAGATACGCAGTATTTT.

V and J are TRBV12-3 or TRBV12-4 and TRBJ2-7, with a weak D call TRBD2 (6 bases). Trimming stripped 3 bases from V and 6 bases from J, with 9 bases between. The CDR3 is made up of 12 amino acids. The CDR3 region is CASSFGGSEQYF. The CDR3, as DNA: TGTGCCAGCAGTTTTGGAGGGAGCGAGCAGTACTTC.